The next 4 T cell receptor beta chains were all read from a single sample in a study of cytomegalovirus exposure and HLA in healthy donors. In the PCR, 60 Vbeta and 13 Jbeta primers were used. Assay used: immunoSEQ multiplex PCR; TCRdb lists only in-frame clones, some missing. The table includes 120,000 to 150,000 clones, approximately 79% detected once. What was sequenced was PBMCs. The receptors stem from a man in his late teens or twenties in good health and CMV-seronegative.

With respect to this clone: Germline and junction disagree at one end, which may indicate a read error. The CDR3 DNA reads as TGTGCCCGCAGCTTAAGCTGGACTAGCGGAGCCTACGAGCAGTACTTC. It is translated as CARSLSWTSGAYEQYF. This chain connects TRBV7-2 to TRBJ2-7, with 10 nucleotides matching TRBD2. The germline gives CDR1 SGHTA, CDR2 FQGNSA. This CDR3 is 16 amino acids long.

The count of this clone is one. The chain joins TRBV19 to TRBJ1-2; D is uncertain. This CDR3 spans 13 amino acids. V gave up 4 bases and J gave up 7 bases, with 13 bases separating them. Germline values: CDR1 LNHDA, CDR2 SQIVND (reference sequence). The CDR3 loop reads CASSNGVLSGYTF. CDR3 in DNA: TGTGCCAGTAGTAACGGGGTTCTTAGTGGCTACACCTTC.

CDR3 residues: CASTSGDSYNSPLHF. For the CDR3, the DNA is TGTGCCAGCACTTCTGGAGACTCCTATAATTCACCCCTCCACTTT. The V call is TRBV2, the J call TRBJ1-6; D is undetermined. The length of the CDR3 is 15 residues. V gave up 7 bases and J gave up 0 bases, with 10 bases separating them. CDR1 and CDR2 (germline): SNHLY, FYNNEI.

V is TRBV5-6 and J is TRBJ2-1, with D maybe TRBD2 (5 bases). V was clipped by 0 bases and J by 2 bases, with 9 bases between them. CDR1 SGHDT and CDR2 YYEEEE come from the germline V gene. This CDR3 is 15 amino acids long. The CDR3, as DNA: TGTGCCAGCAGCTTGGCGGGGTTCGCCTACAATGAGCAGTTCTTC. This translates into CASSLAGFAYNEQFF.